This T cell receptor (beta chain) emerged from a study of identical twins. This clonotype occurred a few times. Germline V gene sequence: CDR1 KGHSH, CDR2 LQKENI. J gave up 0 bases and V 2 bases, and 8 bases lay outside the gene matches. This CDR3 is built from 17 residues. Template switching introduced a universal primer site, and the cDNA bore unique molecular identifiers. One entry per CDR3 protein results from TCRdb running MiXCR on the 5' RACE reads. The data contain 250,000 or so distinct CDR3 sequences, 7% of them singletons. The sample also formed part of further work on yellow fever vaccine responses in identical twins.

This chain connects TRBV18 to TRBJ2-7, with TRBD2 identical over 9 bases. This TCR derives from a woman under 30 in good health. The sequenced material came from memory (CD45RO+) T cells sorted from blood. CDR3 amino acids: CASSPAAGGAGSYEQYF. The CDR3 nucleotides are TGTGCCAGCTCACCAGCAGCGGGAGGAGCTGGCTCCTACGAGCAGTACTTC.